These 13 T cell receptor beta chains came from one sample sequenced in a study of cytomegalovirus exposure and HLA in healthy donors. The PCR made use of 60 Vbeta and 13 Jbeta primers. The protocol was immunoSEQ multiplex PCR, while the TCRdb copy is restricted to in-frame clones and leaves out a portion. The sample gives 250,000 to 350,000 clones, approximately 70% of which show up once; approximately 2.5% is in the top ten. Material: PBMCs. These receptors all come from a female donor in good health and CMV-seronegative.

The V gene is TRBV19, the J gene TRBJ1-2, with D possibly matching TRBD1 (5 bases). CDR1 LNHDA and CDR2 SQIVND come from the germline V gene (reference sequence). V lost 0 bases, J lost 2 bases, and 7 bases lay in between. There are 14 residues in the CDR3. The CDR3 protein is CASSIDPGNYGYTF. The DNA for the CDR3 is TGTGCCAGTAGTATAGACCCAGGGAACTATGGCTACACCTTC.

V and J are TRBV6-1 and TRBJ2-1, with 9 bases that match TRBD2. The V and J ends lost 4 bases and 3 bases, in that order; junction bases with no gene match: 4. This CDR3 spans 15 amino acids. Germline CDR1 MNHNS, CDR2 SASEGT. The CDR3 protein is CASSVWREGYNEQFF. The CDR3 DNA is TGTGCCAGCAGTGTGTGGCGGGAGGGCTACAATGAGCAGTTCTTC.

This chain links TRBV19 with TRBJ2-1, with D possibly matching TRBD2 (6 bases). Germline loops: CDR1 LNHDA, CDR2 SQIVND (reference sequence). The germline V and J ends were trimmed by 7 bases and 4 bases, with 20 bases remaining between them. This CDR3 region has 16 residues. The CDR3 reads CASTMEGSGPYNEQFF. The CDR3 nucleotides are TGTGCCAGTACCATGGAGGGTAGCGGTCCATACAATGAGCAGTTCTTC.

CDR3 loop: CASSFNGNTIYF. Written as DNA, the CDR3 is TGTGCCAGCAGCTTCAATGGAAACACCATATATTTT. V gene TRBV7-8 combines with J gene TRBJ1-3; D not certain. V was shortened by 3 bases and J by 3 bases, with 3 bases between the two germline ends. The germline gives CDR1 SGHVS, CDR2 FQNEAQ. The CDR3 spans 12 residues.

The chain links TRBV15 to TRBJ1-1; possibly TRBD1 for D (5 bases). Trimming stripped 3 bases from V and 1 base from J, with 6 bases between. Germline assignment: CDR1 LNHNV and CDR2 YYDKDF (reference sequence). The CDR3 contains 13 residues. The CDR3, as DNA: TGTGCCACCAGCAGGACAGCGAACACTGAAGCTTTCTTT. Protein product: CATSRTANTEAFF.

The V and J genes are TRBV9 and TRBJ2-7; 7 bases are a match to TRBD1. Germline CDR1 SGDLS, CDR2 YYNGEE. V gave up 4 bases and J gave up 4 bases; unmatched junction bases: 11. The CDR3 length is 15 residues. The CDR3 nucleotides read TGTGCCAGCAGCCCACGGACAGGCTGGGGGTACGAGCAGTACTTC. Translating it yields CASSPRTGWGYEQYF.

The V gene is TRBV25-1, the J gene TRBJ1-6; 7 nucleotides line up with TRBD1. CDR3 size: 14 residues. After removal of 6 bases from V and 4 bases from J, the junction contained 3 bases not matched to a gene. Per germline, CDR1 MGHDK and CDR2 SYGVNS. The CDR3 here is CASSPGQYNSPLHF. CDR3 DNA sequence: TGTGCCAGCAGCCCGGGACAGTATAATTCACCCCTCCACTTT.

The chain has TRBV2 and TRBJ1-1; D remains ambiguous. The CDR3 runs 15 residues. Germline V gives CDR1 SNHLY, CDR2 FYNNEI. Trimming took 4 bases from V and 0 from J, leaving 12 bases between them. The CDR3 sequence: CASSAENRVNTEAFF. CDR3 nucleotide sequence: TGTGCCAGCAGTGCGGAGAACCGCGTGAACACTGAAGCTTTCTTT. The full variable domain, rest sourced from reference TRBV2 and TRBJ1-1, is EPEVTQTPSHQVTQMGQEVILRCVPISNHLYFYWYRQILGQKVEFLVSFYNNEISEKSEIFDDQFSVERPDGSNFTLKIRSTKLEDSAMYFCASSAENRVNTEAFFGQGTRLTVV.

The chain uses TRBV2 and TRBJ2-1, with D possibly TRBD2 on 5 matching bases. This CDR3 spans 14 amino acids. Trimming shortened V by 4 bases and J by 9 bases, and 16 bases separated the two germline ends. The germline gives CDR1 SNHLY, CDR2 FYNNEI. In nucleotides, the CDR3 is TGTGCCAGCAGTGCCCCCCTTCCCGGAGGTGAGCAGTTCTTC. As protein: CASSAPLPGGEQFF.

This clone occurred a few times. The chain carries TRBV7-8 and TRBJ1-2; TRBD1 is a possible D gene (5 bases). The CDR3 has 13 residues. Germline values: CDR1 SGHVS, CDR2 FQNEAQ. V lost 1 base and J lost 9, with 12 bases in between. This CDR3 is CASSLVRGGSYTF. In DNA form, the CDR3 reads TGTGCCAGCAGCTTAGTTCGCGGGGGAAGCTACACCTTC.

The chain employs TRBV21-1 and TRBJ2-7; the table's D call of TRBD2 was not tested on the DNA. TRBV21-1 is shown as a pseudogene. There are 22 residues in the CDR3. The CDR3 DNA follows: TGTGCCAGCAGCAAAGCAACTATAGGGACTCAGGAGATTCAGTTCCGCTCCTACGAGCAGTACTTC. It is translated as CASSKATIGTQEIQFRSYEQYF.

CDR3 sequence reads: CASSYDSNEQFF. CDR3 in DNA: TGTGCCAGCAGCTACGACTCAAATGAGCAGTTCTTC. This chain joins TRBV5-4 and TRBJ2-1, with unresolved D. Germline-derived CDR1 and CDR2 are SGHNT and YYREEE (reference sequence). The CDR3 sequence is 12 residues long. Trimming took off 3 bases at V and 7 bases at J, with 8 bases between the two ends.

This clone was counted only a few times. A junction end diverges from the germline sequence, so it may reflect a read error. The chain links TRBV2 to TRBJ2-2, with 11 bases identical to TRBD1. Germline V lookup: CDR1 SNHLY, CDR2 FYNNEI. This CDR3 is built from 17 residues. The chain's CDR3 is CASSEYWDRGNAGELFF. In nucleotides, the CDR3 is TGTGCCAGCAGTGAATACTGGGACAGGGGGAACGCCGGGGAGCTGTTTTTT.